One and the same sample provided the 9 T cell receptor beta chains below, sequenced in a study of blood T cell repertoires in COVID-19. Libraries were prepared by immunoSEQ multiplex PCR; TCRdb keeps only in-frame clonotypes and omits some of them. The table lists under 200,000 clones, around nine tenths of them singletons, with roughly 3% in the top ten. The source material was peripheral blood. The receptors come from a man in his 70s with acute or convalescent COVID-19.

The rearrangement joins TRBV5-1 to TRBJ2-2; 15 positions match TRBD2. The germline gives CDR1 SGHRS, CDR2 YFSETQ. V lost 4 bases to trimming and J lost 5 bases; unmatched junction nucleotides: 3. This CDR3 is built from 16 residues. CDR3 region: CASSTGLAGGTGELFF. CDR3 nucleotides: TGCGCCAGCAGCACCGGACTAGCGGGGGGGACCGGGGAGCTGTTTTTT.

This sequence joins TRBV3-1 (or the pseudogene TRBV3-2) and TRBJ2-4; 10 positions agree with TRBD2. This CDR3 has 16 amino acids. V shed 8 bases and J 0 bases; nucleotides not matched to a gene: 7. Germline CDR1 LGHDT, CDR2 YNNKEL (reference sequence). CDR3 loop: CASGGSGGIAKNIQYF. The CDR3 bases are TGTGCCAGCGGGGGTAGCGGGGGGATAGCCAAAAACATTCAGTACTTC.

The chain is built from TRBV15 and TRBJ1-4; the match to TRBD1 covers 9 bases. The germline gives CDR1 LNHNV, CDR2 YYDKDF (reference sequence). J gave up 5 bases and V 4 bases, and 5 bases lay outside the gene matches. This CDR3 contains 15 residues. This CDR3 is CATSTRTGANEKLFF. DNA of the CDR3: TGTGCCACCAGCACAAGGACAGGGGCGAATGAAAAACTGTTTTTT.

The chain carries TRBV21-1 and TRBJ2-7; TRBD1, the D gene given by the table, was not confirmed from the DNA. TRBV21-1 is a pseudogene. CDR3 size: 17 residues. This CDR3 reads CASSKLVTGGQIYEQYF. In nucleotides, the CDR3 is TGTGCCAGCAGCAAATTGGTGACGGGTGGACAGATCTACGAGCAGTACTTC.

The chain combines TRBV7-3 with TRBJ2-3, with a possible D match to TRBD2 (6 bases). CDR1 is SGHTA and CDR2 is FQGTGA in the germline V gene. The CDR3 totals 14 residues. Deletions cut 2 bases from V and 3 bases from J, with 9 bases between. CDR3 in amino acids: CASSLDGGTDTQYF. The CDR3 region has the DNA TGTGCCAGCAGCTTAGATGGGGGGACAGATACGCAGTATTTT.

This clone appeared a few times. The V and J genes are TRBV28 and TRBJ1-5; 8 bases match TRBD1. The CDR3 contains 17 residues. CDR1 is MDHEN and CDR2 is SYDVKM in the germline V gene. J gave up 5 bases and V 3 bases, and 12 bases lay outside the gene matches. In DNA form, the CDR3 reads TGTGCCAGCAGTTTTATCGCAGGGGGCCGGGGAGATCAGCCCCAGCATTTT. Its protein product is CASSFIAGGRGDQPQHF.

The chain uses TRBV19 and TRBJ1-5; TRBD1 is a possible D gene (5 bases). Looked up from germline, CDR1 is LNHDA and CDR2 is SQIVND (reference sequence). The CDR3 loop spans 17 amino acids. Trimming removed 3 bases at V and 2 bases at J, with 17 bases between. CDR3 region: CASSIRLGDSRNQPQHF. The CDR3 nucleotides are TGTGCCAGTAGTATCCGGTTGGGCGACAGCCGCAATCAGCCCCAGCATTTT.

Only a few counts were recorded for this clone. This chain uses TRBV10-3 with TRBJ1-2; 7 bases line up with TRBD1. This CDR3 has 17 amino acids. V shed 0 bases and J 5 bases; nucleotides not matched to a gene: 12. Germline CDR1 ENHRY, CDR2 SYGVKD. In DNA form, the CDR3 reads TGTGCCATCAGTGAGTCGAGGGGGCGCAGGGGCATTTATGGCTACACCTTC. As protein: CAISESRGRRGIYGYTF.

V and J are TRBV19 and TRBJ2-7; 7 positions match TRBD1. This CDR3 is built from 15 residues. Germline trimming cut 4 bases from V and 0 bases from J; bases unmatched to any gene: 6. Germline CDR1 LNHDA, CDR2 SQIVND (reference sequence). CDR3 sequence: CASSRRDSPSYEQYF. The CDR3 nucleotides read TGTGCCAGTAGTAGACGGGACAGCCCCTCCTACGAGCAGTACTTC.